This T cell receptor beta chain was captured by sequencing in a study of cytomegalovirus exposure and HLA in healthy donors. Study summary: Genetic ancestry analysis placed around four fifths of the 400 or so donors that were genotyped in the Caucasian-associated cluster. Broader study findings: Later analysis associated a missense DCLRE1C variant with TCR beta V- and J-gene trimming. Differences between HLA loci emerged in a later analysis of TCR association rates, with DRB1 most and HLA-C fewest.

A note on this clone: What it binds is unknown.

PCR was performed using 60 Vbeta and 13 Jbeta primers. Sequencing used immunoSEQ multiplex PCR; TCRdb keeps in-frame clones, though not all of them. Of some 150,000 clones detected, over 70% appear once; the ten largest clones hold approximately 6%. V gave up 10 bases and J gave up 2 bases, with 15 bases separating them. From germline, CDR1 is MNHEY and CDR2 SVGAGI. CDR3 size: 14 residues. V gene TRBV6-5 combines with J gene TRBJ1-5; D call uncertain. Sequenced material: PBMCs. The clonotype originates from a man aged 25-40 years in good health and CMV-seropositive. CDR3 region: CATKRVGGNQPQHF. In DNA form, the CDR3 reads TGTGCCACGAAAAGGGTCGGGGGCAATCAGCCCCAGCATTTT.